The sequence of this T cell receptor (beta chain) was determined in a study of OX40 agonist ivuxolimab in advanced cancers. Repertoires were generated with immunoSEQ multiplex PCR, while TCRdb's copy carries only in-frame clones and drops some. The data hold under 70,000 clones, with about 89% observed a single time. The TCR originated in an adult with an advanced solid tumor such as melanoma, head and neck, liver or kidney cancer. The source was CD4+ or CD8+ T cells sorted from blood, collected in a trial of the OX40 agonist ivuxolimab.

The CDR3 sequence is CASSIDGASYEQYF. The DNA of the CDR3 is TGTGCCAGTAGTATAGATGGGGCCTCCTACGAGCAGTACTTC. This chain links TRBV19 with TRBJ2-7; D perhaps matches TRBD1 (5 bases). CDR1 LNHDA and CDR2 SQIVND come from the germline V gene (reference sequence). The CDR3 is made up of 14 amino acids. The V and J ends lost 0 bases and 0 bases respectively, with 6 bases between them.